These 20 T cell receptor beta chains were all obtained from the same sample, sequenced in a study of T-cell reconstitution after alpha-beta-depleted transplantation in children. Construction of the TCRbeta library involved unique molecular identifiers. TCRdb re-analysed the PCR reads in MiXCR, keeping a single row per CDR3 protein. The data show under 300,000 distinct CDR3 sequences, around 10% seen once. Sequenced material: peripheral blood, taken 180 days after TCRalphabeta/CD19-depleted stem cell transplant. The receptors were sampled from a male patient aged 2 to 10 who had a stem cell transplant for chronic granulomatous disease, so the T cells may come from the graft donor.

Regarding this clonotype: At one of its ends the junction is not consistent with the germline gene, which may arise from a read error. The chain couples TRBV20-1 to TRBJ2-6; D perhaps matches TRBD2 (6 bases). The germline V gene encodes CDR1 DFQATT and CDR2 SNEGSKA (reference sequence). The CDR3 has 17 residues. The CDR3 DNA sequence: TGCTGTGCTAGGAGCGGCGGGGACGTCTCTGGGGCCAACGTCCTGACTTTC. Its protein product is CCARSGGDVSGANVLTF.

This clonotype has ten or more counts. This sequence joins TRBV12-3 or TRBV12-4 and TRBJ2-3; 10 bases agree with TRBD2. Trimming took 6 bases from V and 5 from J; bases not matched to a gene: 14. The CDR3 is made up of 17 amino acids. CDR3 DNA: TGTGCCAGCAGCCCCGCTAGCGGGGGTATTATTGGAGATACGCAGTATTTT. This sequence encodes CASSPASGGIIGDTQYF.

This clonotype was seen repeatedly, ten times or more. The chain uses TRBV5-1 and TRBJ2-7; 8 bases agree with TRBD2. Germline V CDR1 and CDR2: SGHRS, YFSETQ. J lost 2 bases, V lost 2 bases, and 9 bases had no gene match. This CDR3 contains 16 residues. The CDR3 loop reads CASSLPPAGGTYEQYF. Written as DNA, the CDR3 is TGCGCCAGCAGCTTACCCCCTGCGGGGGGAACCTACGAGCAGTACTTC.

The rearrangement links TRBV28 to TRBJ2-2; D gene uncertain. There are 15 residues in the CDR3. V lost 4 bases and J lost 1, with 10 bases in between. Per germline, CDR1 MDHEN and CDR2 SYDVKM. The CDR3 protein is CASSSHMENTGELFF. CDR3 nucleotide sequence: TGTGCCAGCAGTTCGCACATGGAGAACACCGGGGAGCTGTTTTTT.

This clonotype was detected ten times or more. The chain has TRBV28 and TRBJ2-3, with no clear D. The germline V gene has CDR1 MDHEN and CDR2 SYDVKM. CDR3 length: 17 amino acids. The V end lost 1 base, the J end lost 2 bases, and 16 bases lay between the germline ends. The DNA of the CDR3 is TGTGCCAGCAGTTTATTGAACTATGAACACACCACAGATACGCAGTATTTT. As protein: CASSLLNYEHTTDTQYF.

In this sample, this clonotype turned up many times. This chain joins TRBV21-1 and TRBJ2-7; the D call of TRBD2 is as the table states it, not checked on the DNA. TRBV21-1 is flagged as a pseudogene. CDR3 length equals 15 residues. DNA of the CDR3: TGTGCCAGCAAAACTAGCGGGGCCCAAGCCTACGAGCAGTACTTC. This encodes CASKTSGAQAYEQYF.

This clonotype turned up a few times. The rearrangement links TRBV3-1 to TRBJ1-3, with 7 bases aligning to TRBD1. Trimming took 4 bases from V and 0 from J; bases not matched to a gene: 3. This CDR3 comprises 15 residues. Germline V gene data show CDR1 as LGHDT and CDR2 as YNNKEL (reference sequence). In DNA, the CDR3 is TGTGCCAGCAGCCGGACAGGCGACTCTGGAAACACCATATATTTT. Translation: CASSRTGDSGNTIYF.

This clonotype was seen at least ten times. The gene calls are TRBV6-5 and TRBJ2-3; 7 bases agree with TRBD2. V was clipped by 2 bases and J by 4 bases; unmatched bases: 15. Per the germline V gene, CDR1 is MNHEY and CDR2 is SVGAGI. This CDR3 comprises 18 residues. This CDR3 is CASSYSRAGRGSADTQYF. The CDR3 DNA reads TGTGCCAGCAGTTACAGCCGAGCGGGTCGCGGGAGTGCAGATACGCAGTATTTT.

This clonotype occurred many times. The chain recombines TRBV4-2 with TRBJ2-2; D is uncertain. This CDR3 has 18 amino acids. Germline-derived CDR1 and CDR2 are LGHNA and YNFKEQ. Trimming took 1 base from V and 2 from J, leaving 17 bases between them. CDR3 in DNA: TGTGCCAGCAGCCAAGTCCCCTCATGGGGTCCTAACACCGGGGAGCTGTTTTTT. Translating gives CASSQVPSWGPNTGELFF.

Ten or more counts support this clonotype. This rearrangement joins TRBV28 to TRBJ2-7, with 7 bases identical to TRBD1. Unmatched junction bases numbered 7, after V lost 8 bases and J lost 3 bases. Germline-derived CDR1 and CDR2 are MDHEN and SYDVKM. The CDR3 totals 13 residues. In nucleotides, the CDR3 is TGTGCCAGCCACCGGGACAGAATCTACGAGCAGTACTTC. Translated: CASHRDRIYEQYF.

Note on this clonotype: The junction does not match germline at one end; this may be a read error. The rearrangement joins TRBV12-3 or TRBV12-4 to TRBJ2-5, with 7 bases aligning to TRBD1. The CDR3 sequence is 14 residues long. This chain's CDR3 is CASREIGGLETQYF. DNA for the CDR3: TGCGCCAGCAGAGAGATAGGGGGCTTGGAGACCCAGTACTTC.

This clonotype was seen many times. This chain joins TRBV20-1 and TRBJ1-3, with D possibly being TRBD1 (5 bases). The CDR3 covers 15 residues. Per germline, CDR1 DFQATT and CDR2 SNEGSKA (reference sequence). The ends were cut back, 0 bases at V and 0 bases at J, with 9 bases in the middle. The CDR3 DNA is TGCAGTGCTAGAGATTTGGGGGGCTCTGGAAACACCATATATTTT. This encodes CSARDLGGSGNTIYF.

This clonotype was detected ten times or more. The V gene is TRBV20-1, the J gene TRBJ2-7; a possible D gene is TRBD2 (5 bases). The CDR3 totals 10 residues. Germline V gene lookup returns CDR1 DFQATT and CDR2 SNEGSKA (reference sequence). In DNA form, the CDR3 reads TGCAGGAGGGACTCCTACGAGCAGTACTTC. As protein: CRRDSYEQYF.

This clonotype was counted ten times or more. The CDR3 nucleotides read TGTGCCAGCAGCTTAGTCCCCCAGAGAACTAATGAAAAACTGTTTTTT. It codes for CASSLVPQRTNEKLFF. The genes are TRBV7-9 and TRBJ1-4; D uncertain. Per the germline V gene, CDR1 is SEHNR and CDR2 is FQNEAQ (reference sequence). Trimming removed 1 base from V and 1 base from J, with 10 bases in between. This CDR3 is 16 amino acids long. Complete variable domain (other parts from reference TRBV7-9 and TRBJ1-4): DTGVSQNPRHKITKRGQNVTFRCDPISEHNRLYWYRQTLGQGPEFLTYFQNEAQLEKSRLLSDRFSAERPKGSFSTLEIQRTEQGDSAMYLCASSLVPQRTNEKLFFGSGTQLSVL.

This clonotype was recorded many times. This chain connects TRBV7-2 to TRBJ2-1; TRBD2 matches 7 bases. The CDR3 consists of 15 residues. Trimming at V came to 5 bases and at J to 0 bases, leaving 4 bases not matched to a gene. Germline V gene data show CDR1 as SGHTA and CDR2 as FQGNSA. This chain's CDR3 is CASSHRDYSYNEQFF. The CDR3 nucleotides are TGTGCCAGCAGCCACCGGGACTACTCCTACAATGAGCAGTTCTTC.

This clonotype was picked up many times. The CDR3 nucleotides are TGCGCCAGCAGCCAAGTGCGAGGGAGACTCTACGAGCAGTACTTC. This translates into CASSQVRGRLYEQYF. This rearrangement joins TRBV4-3 to TRBJ2-7; a weak D match, TRBD2 (5 bases). This CDR3 has 15 residues. Looked up from germline, CDR1 is LGHNA and CDR2 is YSLEER. V lost 1 base to trimming and J lost 3 bases, with 13 bases between them.

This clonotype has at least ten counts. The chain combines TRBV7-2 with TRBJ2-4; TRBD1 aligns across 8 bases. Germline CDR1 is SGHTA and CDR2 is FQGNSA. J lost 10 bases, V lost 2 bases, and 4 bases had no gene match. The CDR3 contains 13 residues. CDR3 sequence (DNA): TGTGCCAGCAGCTTAAGGACAGGGCCGATTCAGTACTTC. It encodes CASSLRTGPIQYF.

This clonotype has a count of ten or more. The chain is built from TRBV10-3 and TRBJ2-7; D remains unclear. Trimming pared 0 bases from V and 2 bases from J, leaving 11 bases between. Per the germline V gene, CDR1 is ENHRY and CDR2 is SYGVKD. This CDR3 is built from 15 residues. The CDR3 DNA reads TGTGCCATCAGTGAGTCTTCGGGCCAAACCTACGAGCAGTACTTC. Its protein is CAISESSGQTYEQYF.

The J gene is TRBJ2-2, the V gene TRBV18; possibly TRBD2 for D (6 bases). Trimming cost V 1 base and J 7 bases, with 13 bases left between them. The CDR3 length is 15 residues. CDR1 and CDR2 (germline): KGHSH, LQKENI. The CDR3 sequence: CASSPQGGPNGELFF. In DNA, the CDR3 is TGTGCCAGCTCACCACAAGGAGGGCCTAACGGGGAGCTGTTTTTT.

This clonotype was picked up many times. The CDR3 sequence: CSASWDYGYTF. The CDR3 DNA reads TGCAGTGCTAGTTGGGACTATGGCTACACCTTC. The chain has TRBV20-1 and TRBJ1-2; D remains unclear. Germline CDR1 and CDR2: DFQATT and SNEGSKA (reference sequence). V gave up 3 bases and J gave up 3 bases, with 5 bases separating them. The CDR3 is made up of 11 amino acids.